Below are 27 T cell receptor beta chains sequenced from a single sample in a study of blood T cells in healthy people across ages (dated by TCRdb to about 2015). Library generation was performed with 5' RACE. Instrument on record: Illumina HiSeq 2500. A second PCR of roughly 7 to 11 cycles was performed with a sample-barcoded 5' primer and a J-beta primer mix. TCRdb itself trimmed the public reads at Q25 with fastp, ran MiXCR and retained productive beta chains. Every CDR3 protein is listed once, alongside the most common genes and DNA of its rows. This sample comprises 800,000 to 900,000 distinct CDR3 sequences, about 62% of them detected only once. Around 30% of the sample goes to the ten largest clones. Input material: blood. The receptor set was obtained from a young man in good health.

The genes are TRBV5-1 and TRBJ2-7; D unclear. This CDR3 is 14 amino acids long. The germline CDR1 and CDR2 sequences are SGHRS and YFSETQ. Trimming cost V 0 bases and J 3 bases, with 10 bases left between them. The CDR3, as DNA: TGCGCCAGCAGCTTGGGTTTAGGTTACTACGAGCAGTACTTC. It codes for CASSLGLGYYEQYF.

This clonotype has just a few counts. The chain joins TRBV25-1 to TRBJ2-7, with D perhaps TRBD1 (6 bases). Germline loops: CDR1 MGHDK, CDR2 SYGVNS. V dropped 6 bases and J dropped 4 bases, with 10 bases sitting between them. The CDR3 covers 12 residues. As DNA, the CDR3 is TGTGCCAGCAGCGTAGGGGGTTACGAGCAGTACTTC. Amino acids: CASSVGGYEQYF.

This clonotype was detected a few times. The CDR3 reads CASSQERGYTDTQYF. In nucleotides, the CDR3 is TGTGCCAGCAGCCAAGAGAGGGGCTACACAGATACGCAGTATTTT. This chain links TRBV4-2 with TRBJ2-3; D may match TRBD1 or TRBD2 (5 bases each). The V end lost 0 bases, the J end lost 2 bases, and 9 bases lay between the germline ends. CDR1 and CDR2 (germline): LGHNA, YNFKEQ. The CDR3 has 15 amino acids.

The chain carries TRBV10-3 and TRBJ1-2; unclear D gene. The V end lost 4 bases, the J end lost 0 bases, and 15 bases lay between the germline ends. Germline-derived CDR1 and CDR2 are ENHRY and SYGVKD. CDR3 size: 16 residues. CDR3: CAISADFRSANYGYTF. The CDR3 DNA reads as TGTGCCATCAGTGCGGACTTCCGATCCGCTAACTATGGCTACACCTTC.

This chain joins TRBV6-4 and TRBJ2-5; D uncertain. Judging by the DNA end, TRBJ2-7 fits better; the J call may be wrong. This CDR3 contains 13 residues. Germline values: CDR1 MRHNA, CDR2 SNTAGT. CDR3 amino acids: CASSEKEEGEQYF. DNA for the CDR3: TGTGCCAGCAGCGAAAAAGAAGAAGGCGAGCAGTACTTC.

The V and J genes are TRBV4-3 and TRBJ2-7, with D maybe TRBD2 (6 bases). The CDR3 runs 14 residues. The germline gives CDR1 LGHNA, CDR2 YSLEER. V lost 1 base to trimming and J lost 1 base, with 8 bases between them. The CDR3 region is CASSQARGSYEQYF. The DNA of the CDR3 is TGCGCCAGCAGCCAAGCCCGGGGGTCCTACGAGCAGTACTTC.

This chain connects TRBV9 to TRBJ2-1; TRBD1 matches 8 bases. Looked up from germline, CDR1 is SGDLS and CDR2 is YYNGEE. V dropped 3 bases and J dropped 7; count of bases not matched to a gene: 6. The CDR3 length is 14 residues. The CDR3 here is CASSARTGSNEQFF. DNA for the CDR3: TGTGCCAGCAGCGCCCGGACAGGGTCTAATGAGCAGTTCTTC.

The V gene is TRBV9, the J gene TRBJ2-5, with D maybe TRBD1 (8 bases). The CDR3 has 17 residues. With 0 bases removed from V and 5 bases from J, the gap between germline ends came to 20 bases. Germline loops: CDR1 SGDLS, CDR2 YYNGEE. CDR3 DNA: TGTGCCAGCAGCGTAGCCGGCGGGGGCAGGGGGCTGGAGACCCAGTACTTC. It encodes CASSVAGGGRGLETQYF.

The V call is TRBV20-1, the J call TRBJ2-4; 7 nucleotides align to TRBD1. The J call is in doubt because the DNA end fits TRBJ2-7 better. Germline assignment: CDR1 DFQATT and CDR2 SNEGSKA (reference sequence). The CDR3 sequence is 14 residues long. The CDR3 DNA follows: TGCAGTGCAGGAGCCGACAGGGTTATCTACGAGCAGTACTTC. Amino acid sequence: CSAGADRVIYEQYF.

V is TRBV9 and J is TRBJ2-7; 10 bases match TRBD2. The CDR3 is 17 residues long. CDR1 and CDR2 from the germline V gene are SGDLS and YYNGEE. The trim removed 4 bases at V and 5 bases at J, leaving 15 bases unmatched. This CDR3 reads CASSPTSGAALLDEQYF. In DNA, the CDR3 is TGTGCCAGCAGCCCTACTAGCGGGGCGGCCCTTTTGGACGAGCAGTACTTC.

J is TRBJ1-1 and V is TRBV10-3; D perhaps matches TRBD1 (5 bases). This CDR3 contains 11 residues. Germline CDR1 reads ENHRY; CDR2 reads SYGVKD. The V end lost 10 bases, the J end lost 1 base, and 7 bases lay between the germline ends. The CDR3 region is CATQENTEAFF. CDR3 nucleotide sequence: TGTGCCACACAGGAGAACACTGAAGCTTTCTTT.

The genes are TRBV30 and TRBJ2-4; D is possibly TRBD1 (6 bases). Germline V gene data show CDR1 as GTSNPN and CDR2 as SVGIG (reference sequence). Trimming removed 4 bases from V and 13 bases from J, with 17 bases in between. The length of the CDR3 is 12 residues. The CDR3 sequence: CAWNRNRDKQYF. CDR3 coding DNA: TGTGCCTGGAATAGGAACCGGGACAAGCAGTACTTC.

V is TRBV7-2 and J is TRBJ2-4, with 16 bases that match TRBD2. The better agreement between TRBJ2-7 and the DNA end casts doubt on the J call. The CDR3 contains 19 residues. Germline V CDR1 and CDR2: SGHTA, FQGNSA. The CDR3 spells CASSLPPGLAGGITYEQYF. The CDR3, as DNA: TGTGCCAGCAGCTTACCTCCGGGACTAGCGGGGGGGATCACCTACGAGCAGTACTTC.

V is TRBV28 and J is TRBJ2-5; no firm D call. Germline loops: CDR1 MDHEN, CDR2 SYDVKM. The V end lost 7 bases, the J end lost 2 bases, and 11 bases lay between the germline ends. The CDR3 loop spans 13 amino acids. CDR3 DNA: TGTGCCAGCAAAGCAGATAGACAAGAGACCCAGTACTTC. It is translated as CASKADRQETQYF. The full variable domain, its missing parts supplied by reference TRBV28 and TRBJ2-5, is DVKVTQSSRYLVKRTGEKVFLECVQDMDHENMFWYRQDPGLGLRLIYFSYDVKMKEKGDIPEGYSVSREKKERFSLILESASTNQTSMYLCASKADRQETQYFGPGTRLLVL.

V and J are TRBV6-2 or TRBV6-3 and TRBJ2-3, with no clear D. Germline V gene sequence: CDR1 MNHEY, CDR2 SVGEGT. CDR3 length: 13 residues. V shed 7 bases and J shed 2 bases, with 10 bases lying between them. The CDR3 spells CASTNSITDTQYF. The CDR3, as DNA: TGTGCCAGCACAAACTCTATCACAGATACGCAGTATTTT.

The chain links TRBV4-3 to TRBJ2-4, with a possible D match to TRBD1 (6 bases). Trimming pared 5 bases from V and 0 bases from J, leaving 17 bases between. The germline gives CDR1 LGHNA, CDR2 YSLEER. The length of the CDR3 is 17 residues. CDR3 sequence reads: CASSSRTGTPAKNIQYF. The CDR3 DNA follows: TGCGCCAGCAGCTCCCGTACCGGGACACCAGCCAAAAACATTCAGTACTTC.

This rearrangement joins TRBV20-1 to TRBJ2-7; 7 bases are a match to TRBD1. V trimming: 6 bases; J trimming: 5 bases; junction bases outside the gene matches: 7. The CDR3 consists of 12 residues. CDR1 is DFQATT, CDR2 SNEGSKA, per germline (reference sequence). CDR3 protein: CSARRDRDEQYF. CDR3 DNA sequence: TGCAGTGCACGCCGGGACAGAGACGAGCAGTACTTC.

The V call is TRBV4-3, the J call TRBJ2-3; D may be TRBD2 (6 bases). The CDR3 is made up of 14 amino acids. CDR1 is LGHNA, CDR2 YSLEER, per germline. Deletions cut 0 bases from V and 4 bases from J, with 8 bases between. The CDR3 DNA follows: TGCGCCAGCAGCCAAGAGGGGAGGTCAGATACGCAGTATTTT. As protein: CASSQEGRSDTQYF.

The chain joins TRBV5-1 to TRBJ2-7, with D possibly TRBD1 on 6 matching bases. Germline V gene lookup returns CDR1 SGHRS and CDR2 YFSETQ. This CDR3 contains 13 residues. V lost 4 bases to trimming and J lost 5 bases, with 13 bases between them. CDR3 coding DNA: TGCGCCAGCAGCAATACAGGGTTCGACGAGCAGTACTTC. Translated, it gives CASSNTGFDEQYF.

J is TRBJ1-2 and V is TRBV20-1; TRBD1 agrees at 7 bases. This CDR3 has 12 residues. Losses at the gene ends were 5 bases for V and 3 bases for J; bases not matched to a gene: 3. The germline V gene encodes CDR1 DFQATT and CDR2 SNEGSKA (reference sequence). The CDR3 protein is CSARQGYYGYTF. The DNA of the CDR3 is TGCAGTGCTCGACAGGGCTACTATGGCTACACCTTC.

This clonotype was detected ten times or more. This chain joins TRBV5-1 and TRBJ2-7; D call uncertain. The V gene's germline CDR1 is SGHRS and CDR2 YFSETQ. The CDR3 totals 12 residues. The V end lost 0 bases, the J end lost 6 bases, and 7 bases lay between the germline ends. CDR3 DNA: TGCGCCAGCAGCTTGGACGGAGTCGAGCAGTACTTC. It is translated as CASSLDGVEQYF. The full variable domain, completed using reference TRBV5-1 and TRBJ2-7, is KAGVTQTPRYLIKTRGQQVTLSCSPISGHRSVSWYQQTPGQGLQFLFEYFSETQRNKGNFPGRFSGRQFSNSRSEMNVSTLELGDSALYLCASSLDGVEQYFGPGTRLTVT.

The rearrangement uses TRBV28 and TRBJ2-7; no reliable D call. Trimming took 7 bases from V and 0 from J, leaving 13 bases between them. Germline V gene lookup returns CDR1 MDHEN and CDR2 SYDVKM. The CDR3 has 14 residues. The CDR3 DNA reads TGTGCCAGCACCCTGACCGTTAGCTCCTACGAGCAGTACTTC. Residues: CASTLTVSSYEQYF.

This chain connects TRBV12-3 or TRBV12-4 to TRBJ2-3, with 12 bases identical to TRBD2. V was pared by 7 bases and J by 1 base, with 6 bases of the junction left unmatched. This CDR3 is built from 16 residues. This CDR3 reads CASIPSGGARTDTQYF. CDR3 bases: TGTGCCAGCATTCCTAGCGGGGGGGCGCGCACAGATACGCAGTATTTT.

The genes are TRBV2 and TRBJ1-1; D is possibly TRBD1 (5 bases). Germline loops: CDR1 SNHLY, CDR2 FYNNEI. CDR3 length: 14 residues. V was pared by 3 bases and J by 5 bases, with 13 bases between. DNA of the CDR3: TGTGCCAGCAGTGAGGTGGGGGGGGTGACTGAAGCTTTCTTT. Residues: CASSEVGGVTEAFF.

V is TRBV11-2 and J is TRBJ2-7; D ambiguous. The DNA end is a closer match to TRBJ2-5, so the J assignment may be wrong. Germline loops: CDR1 SGHAT, CDR2 FQNNGV. This CDR3 has 18 residues. The CDR3 bases are TGTGCCAGCAGCTTCCCCAGGAGCCCGAGAGAGCCGCGGGAGACCCAGTACTTC. It yields the protein CASSFPRSPREPRETQYF.

The CDR3 DNA is TGTGCCAGCAGTAAACAGGGGGCCCTCAGCGGCTACACCTTC. As protein: CASSKQGALSGYTF. The chain employs TRBV6-6 and TRBJ1-2, with 9 bases that match TRBD1. Looked up from germline, CDR1 is MNHNY and CDR2 is SVGAGI (reference sequence). V lost 5 bases to trimming and J lost 8 bases; unmatched junction nucleotides: 9. The CDR3 runs to 14 residues.

The CDR3 DNA reads as TGTGCCAGCAGCCCCCGATTAGGGAACTATGGCTACACCTTC. This translates into CASSPRLGNYGYTF. This sequence joins TRBV5-6 and TRBJ1-2; D unclear. The CDR3 extends over 14 amino acids. Per the germline V gene, CDR1 is SGHDT and CDR2 is YYEEEE. V lost 4 bases and J 2 bases, leaving 12 bases between the germline ends.